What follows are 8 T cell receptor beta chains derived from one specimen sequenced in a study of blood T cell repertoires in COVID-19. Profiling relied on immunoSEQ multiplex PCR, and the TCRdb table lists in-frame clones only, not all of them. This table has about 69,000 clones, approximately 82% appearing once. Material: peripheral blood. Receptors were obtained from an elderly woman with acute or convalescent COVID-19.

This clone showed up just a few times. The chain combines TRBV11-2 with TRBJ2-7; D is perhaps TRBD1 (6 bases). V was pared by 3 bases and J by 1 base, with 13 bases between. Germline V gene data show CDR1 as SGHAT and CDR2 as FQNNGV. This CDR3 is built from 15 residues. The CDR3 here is CASSFRGSQSYEQYF. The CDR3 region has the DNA TGTGCCAGCAGCTTCAGGGGATCGCAGTCCTACGAGCAGTACTTC. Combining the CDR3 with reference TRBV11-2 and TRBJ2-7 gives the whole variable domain EAGVAQSPRYKIIEKRQSVAFWCNPISGHATLYWYQQILGQGPKLLIQFQNNGVVDDSQLPKDRFSAERLKGVDSTLKIQPAKLEDSAVYLCASSFRGSQSYEQYFGPGTRLTVT.

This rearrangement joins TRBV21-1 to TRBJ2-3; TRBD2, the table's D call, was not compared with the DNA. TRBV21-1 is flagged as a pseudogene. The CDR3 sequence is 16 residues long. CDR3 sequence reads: CASSKALRTPGGTQYF. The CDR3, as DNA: TGTGCCAGCAGCAAAGCGCTCCGGACTCCCGGGGGTACGCAGTATTTT.

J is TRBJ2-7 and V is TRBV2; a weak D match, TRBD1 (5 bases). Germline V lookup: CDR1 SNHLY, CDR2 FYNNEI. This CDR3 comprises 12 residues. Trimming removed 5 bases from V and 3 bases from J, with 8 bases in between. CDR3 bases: TGTGCCAGCAGTCCACAGGACTACGAGCAGTACTTC. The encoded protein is CASSPQDYEQYF.

The CDR3 DNA is TGTGCCAGCAGCCAAGGGCTAGCGGACCAAGAGACCCAGTACTTC. Translating it yields CASSQGLADQETQYF. This rearrangement joins TRBV14 to TRBJ2-5, with 7 bases identical to TRBD2. V gave up 1 base and J gave up 0 bases; unmatched junction bases: 2. The CDR3 is 15 amino acids. Germline CDR1 and CDR2: SGHDN and FVKESK.

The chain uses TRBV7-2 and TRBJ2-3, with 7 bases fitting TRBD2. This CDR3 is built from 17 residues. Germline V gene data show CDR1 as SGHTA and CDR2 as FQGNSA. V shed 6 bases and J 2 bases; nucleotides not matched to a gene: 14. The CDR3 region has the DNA TGTGCCAGCAGACTAACGCCTCTAGCGGCGTTCACAGATACGCAGTATTTT. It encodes CASRLTPLAAFTDTQYF.

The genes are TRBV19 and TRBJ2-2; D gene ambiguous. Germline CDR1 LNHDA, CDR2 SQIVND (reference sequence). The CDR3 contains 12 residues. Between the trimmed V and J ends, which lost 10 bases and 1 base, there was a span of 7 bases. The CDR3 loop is CAISRNTGELFF. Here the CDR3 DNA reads TGTGCCATCTCCAGGAACACCGGGGAGCTGTTTTTT.

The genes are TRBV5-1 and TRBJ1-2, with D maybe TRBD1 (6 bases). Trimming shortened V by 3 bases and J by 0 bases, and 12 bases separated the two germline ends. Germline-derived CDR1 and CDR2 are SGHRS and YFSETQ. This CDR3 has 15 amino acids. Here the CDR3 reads CASSSGQHANYGYTF. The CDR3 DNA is TGCGCCAGCAGCTCTGGACAGCACGCTAACTATGGCTACACCTTC.

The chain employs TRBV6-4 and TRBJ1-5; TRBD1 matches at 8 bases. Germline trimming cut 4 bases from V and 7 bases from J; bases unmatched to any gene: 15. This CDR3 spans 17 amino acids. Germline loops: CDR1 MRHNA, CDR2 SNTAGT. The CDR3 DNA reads TGTGCCAGCAGTGCGTGGACAGGGTCAGGGGCAGACCAGCCCCAGCATTTT. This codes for CASSAWTGSGADQPQHF.